This T cell receptor beta chain was sequenced in a study of blood T cell repertoires in COVID-19. The V and J ends lost 1 base and 8 bases respectively, with 15 bases between them. From germline, CDR1 is GTSNPN and CDR2 SVGIG (reference sequence). This CDR3 comprises 14 residues. Generated by immunoSEQ multiplex PCR, the TCRdb table keeps only in-frame clones and is missing some. The table lists over 250,000 clones, approximately 86% of them singletons, with about an eighth in the top ten. The chain recombines TRBV30 with TRBJ2-1, with D tentatively TRBD1 (6 bases). This receptor was obtained from a woman aged 70-85 years with COVID-19, enrolled during active disease. Sequencing used peripheral blood. The CDR3 sequence: CAWSGSAGEDEQFF. In DNA form, the CDR3 reads TGTGCCTGGAGTGGCTCGGCAGGGGAAGATGAGCAGTTCTTC.